This T cell receptor (beta chain) was profiled in a study of cytomegalovirus exposure and HLA in healthy donors. Overall study: The study placed 80% to 85% of its approximately 400 genotyped donors in the Caucasian-associated ancestry cluster.

Overall study results and limits: When analyzed later, a missense DCLRE1C variant was found to be linked to TCR beta V- and J-gene trimming. The authors reported that TCR beta sequences could predict HLA-A and HLA-B alleles. These predictions were accurate for most subjects in the first cohort. For most TCR beta V segments, an earlier analysis put the productive rate at about 87% or about 30% of the time.

Remarks on this clone: Its target is unknown.

13 Jbeta primers and 60 Vbeta primers were used for the PCR. Measured with immunoSEQ multiplex PCR; TCRdb has only the in-frame clones, and not every one. The data hold approximately 140,000 clones, with over 60% observed a single time. Germline CDR1 and CDR2: KGHSH and LQKENI. The CDR3 sequence is 17 residues long. With 4 bases clipped from V and 4 bases from J, the junction kept 10 bases outside the gene matches. Sequenced input: PBMCs. This receptor was obtained from a woman aged 55-69 years in good health and CMV-seronegative. The chain recombines TRBV18 with TRBJ1-2, with 12 bases aligning to TRBD1. CDR3: CASSLNPGQGAFYGYTF. In nucleotides, the CDR3 is TGTGCCAGCTCACTAAATCCGGGACAGGGGGCATTCTATGGCTACACCTTC.